The rows below give T cell receptor beta chains drawn from one sample of a study of early T cells in non-severe SARS-CoV-2 infection. A single record per CDR3 protein comes from TCRdb applying MiXCR to the 5' RACE reads. Here the sample spans around 60,000 distinct CDR3 sequences, approximately 11% being singletons. What was sequenced was whole blood. These receptor sequences come from an adult who was a healthcare worker with PCR-confirmed SARS-CoV-2 infection or an uninfected control (not recorded which). Both conserved end residues are part of each CDR3. The order of the fields is V gene, CDR3 length, J gene, CDR3 protein.

TRBV7-9,17,TRBJ2-1,CASSSLGGSGSRNEQFF
TRBV28,15,TRBJ1-1,CASSLPPRGGPEAFF
TRBV20-1,15,TRBJ1-2,CSATETGTKNNGYTF
TRBV6-1,15,TRBJ1-2,CASSSIHGTNYGYTF
TRBV4-3,13,TRBJ1-1,CASSQDPNVEAFF
TRBV7-2,17,TRBJ2-5,CASSLAVRGAMEETQYF
TRBV5-1,15,TRBJ2-1,CASSRTSGSKNEQFF
TRBV7-8,18,TRBJ2-3,CASSLIIAGGTSTDTQYF
TRBV5-8,16,TRBJ2-3,CASSSWLAGGADTQYF
TRBV27,14,TRBJ1-5,CASSLWGSNQPQHF
TRBV7-2,11,TRBJ2-5,CASSYGVAPYF
TRBV25-1,16,TRBJ2-7,CASSEYPGTGLVEQYF
TRBV28,16,TRBJ2-2,CASSSQREANTGELFF
TRBV25-1,14,TRBJ2-5,CASSTGVREGTQYF
TRBV19,18,TRBJ2-6,CASTPPGTGTSGANVLTF
TRBV27,13,TRBJ2-7,CASSVRGPYEQYF
TRBV9,15,TRBJ1-2,CASSVGTESNYGYTF
TRBV6-2/TRBV6-3,17,TRBJ2-5,CASSAQILRTAQETQYF
TRBV20-1,14,TRBJ2-1,CSASNRGPYNEQFF
TRBV6-2/TRBV6-3,13,TRBJ1-1,CASSLILGTEAFF
TRBV9,13,TRBJ1-2,CASREHLMGGYTF
TRBV29-1,11,TRBJ2-5,CSVGEGETQYF
TRBV28,15,TRBJ2-3,CASSLWGGPTDTQYF
TRBV11-2,16,TRBJ2-7,CASSLVGLMRSYEQYF
TRBV28,14,TRBJ1-3,CASTTGGAGNTIYF